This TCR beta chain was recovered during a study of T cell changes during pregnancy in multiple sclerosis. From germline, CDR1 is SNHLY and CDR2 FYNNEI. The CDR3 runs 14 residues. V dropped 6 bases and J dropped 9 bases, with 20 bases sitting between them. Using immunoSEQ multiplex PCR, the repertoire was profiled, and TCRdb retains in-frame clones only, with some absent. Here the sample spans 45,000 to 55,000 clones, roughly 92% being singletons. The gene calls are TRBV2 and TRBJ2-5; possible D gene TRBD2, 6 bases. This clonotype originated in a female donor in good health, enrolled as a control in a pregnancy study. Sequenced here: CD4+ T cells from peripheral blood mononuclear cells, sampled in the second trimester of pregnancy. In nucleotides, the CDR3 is TGTGCCAGCAGATTGGGACTCCTAGGAAGTGCCCAGTACTTC. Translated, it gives CASRLGLLGSAQYF.